This T cell receptor (beta chain) was recorded in a study of T cells in Graves' hyperthyroidism and ophthalmopathy. Subjects aged 18 to 65 presented with newly diagnosed hyperthyroidism of less than 2 months' duration. A patient was excluded if there was uncontrolled infection, other autoimmune disease, pregnancy or lactation. PBMCs were derived from about 10 ml fresh peripheral blood. General study findings and limits: Most clonotypes that expanded in the thyroid above 0.001 also showed up in blood.

Germline V CDR1 and CDR2: LGHNT, FRNRAP. V gave up 9 bases and J gave up 10 bases; unmatched junction bases: 11. The CDR3 spans 13 residues. A note on this clonotype: Its antigen is as yet unknown.

TCR beta CDR3 region amplification was performed from RNA transcripts. TCR CDR3 underwent first-round RT-PCR with the HTBI primer set. TCRdb reprocessed the multiplex PCR reads via MiXCR and lists one record per CDR3 protein. Of about 340,000 distinct CDR3 sequences in the sample, around 20% were seen once. The sequence was collected from a woman aged 45-65 years with Graves' hyperthyroidism. V is TRBV12-5 and J is TRBJ2-1; TRBD1 agrees at 8 bases. The sequencing input was blood. CDR3 coding DNA: TGTGCTAGCACCTGGACAGGGCGACGAGAGCAGTTCTTC. Its translation is CASTWTGRREQFF.